Described below is a single T cell receptor beta chain sequence and its context. Its target antigen remains unknown. It has no much larger one-base neighbor in the sample; base qualities were not kept. The source of the sample is a study of cytomegalovirus exposure and HLA in healthy donors (dated by TCRdb to about 2017). Regarding the complete study: An earlier analysis of under 600 of the donors reported approximately 290 Gb of sequence data and some 120 million unique TCR beta sequences from about 179 million T cells. An early release that covered 640 HLA-typed donors contained around 300 gigabases of sequencing data and tens of millions of unique TCR sequences. The genetic ancestry cluster associated with self-reported Caucasian donors included 81% of the roughly 400 genotyped donors. The aim of the study was to test whether cataloging public T cell receptors could identify signatures of past pathogen exposure. The T cell repertoires of 666 subjects were profiled by immunosequencing and related to cytomegalovirus serostatus. In addition to the first cohort of several hundred subjects, a separate validation cohort of approximately 130 different subjects was used. To predict cytomegalovirus infection status, the study brought together high-throughput TCR immunosequencing, statistical association of individual TCRs with disease status, and machine learning. A later analysis re-examined previously published TCR beta repertoires from about 670 donors and added high-resolution HLA genotyping to investigate patterns of TCR occurrence. Rather than using new phenotypic data, the later analysis identified candidate immune exposures from TCR beta sequences and from how often those sequences occurred across donors. An earlier analysis of 587 of the donors used high-throughput TCR beta sequencing to judge whether each TCR beta V gene segment behaved as functional or pseudogenic. Donor age, sex, ethnicity and CMV serostatus were collected together with the repertoire data. In a later genetic analysis, genome-wide SNP genotypes for about 65% of the roughly 670 donors were used, and that subset was treated as a discovery cohort. Every discovery cohort repertoire had been produced on one sequencing platform. Class I and class II HLA loci were covered by the typing at four-digit resolution. The number of donors typed differed by locus, with 629-630 for A, B, C, DRB1 and DQB1, approximately 500 for DQA1, 600 to 610 for DPA1, and around 430 for DPB1. Four to six DR-DQ haplotypes were handled as single units for association and clustering, since linkage in the cohort was strong. On average, around 240,000 unique TCR beta nucleotide sequences were sequenced per donor among more than 350 genotyped donors of the cohort, with roughly 20% of those sequences being non-productive. Results the study describes overall, beyond this receptor: The presence/absence analyses assumed that sequencing depth was roughly uniform across donors, and that assumption may not be true. A few of the identified cytomegalovirus-associated TCR beta chains were confirmed in vitro to be specific for cytomegalovirus antigens. In a later genetic analysis, fewer N-insertions in productive TCRs were reported among donors in an Asian-associated ancestry cluster than the approximately 670-donor mean. According to a later analysis, parvovirus B19, influenza, CMV and Epstein-Barr virus appeared linked to several top co-occurrence clusters. In a later analysis, HLA-associated TCR beta chains showed more clonal expansion and lower generation probabilities than non-associated chains that were equally common. According to the authors, the approach could potentially be generalized to other disease states and immunological phenotypes. Cytomegalovirus status was reported to be diagnosed by the classifier with high specificity and sensitivity in both the original and validation cohorts. The study listed 164 TCR beta chains as associated with cytomegalovirus. In a later genetic analysis, a missense DCLRE1C variant was associated with V-gene and J-gene trimming of TCR beta chains, and the association was replicated in an independent cohort. Correlated functional status among segregating V segments might be attributable to linkage disequilibrium, but an unknown experimental factor could not be ruled out. A later analysis associated around 16,000 TCR beta sequences with specific HLA alleles at a false discovery rate of 0.05. Some IMGT-functional V segments, including TRBV6-2 and TRBV6-3, could not be distinguished by the 87-base-pair reads and were therefore excluded. A group of highly shared sequence variants was considered likely to be a technical artifact of the sequencing pipeline. Only TCR beta chains were sequenced in this cohort, and the absence of alpha or paired-chain data limited detectable features. According to a later analysis, TCR association rates differed among HLA loci, with DRB1 alleles showing the most associated TCRs and HLA-C alleles showing the fewest. When HLA alleles, especially DR and DQ, strongly co-occurred, attributing TCR associations to individual alleles was difficult. Most CMV-associated TCR beta chains appeared to be HLA-restricted in a later analysis, and the HLA associations seemed to be driven largely by CMV exposure. A further reported finding was that TCR beta sequences accurately predicted the HLA-A and HLA-B alleles for most subjects in the first cohort. CMV serostatus was the only immune exposure information available for the cohort. Most TCR sequences were observed very rarely across donors, whereas some public TCRs were present in many individuals. The earlier analysis of a few hundred of the donors excluded roughly 17 rarely observed V segments, including chromosome 9 orphons, because counts were too low. In an earlier analysis of roughly 560 of the donors, most TCR beta V segments were observed in productive rearrangements about 90% or about 30% of the time, broadly matching IMGT annotations. Because some donors lacked HLA typing at each locus, the association tests relied only on the typed subset.

The cohort was made up of 666 healthy bone marrow donors. All cohort members were sampled while nominally healthy, although unrecorded immune exposures were likely present. The donor tested CMV seronegative and was one of the 352 seronegative cohort members. Each donor provided a peripheral blood sample, and peripheral blood mononuclear cells were used for TCR beta sequencing. The Qiagen DNeasy Blood Extraction Kit was used to extract genomic DNA from the blood cell samples. The library was obtained by the immunoSEQ multiplex PCR assay. A mixture of 60 forward primers for TCR Vbeta segments and 13 reverse primers for TCR Jbeta segments was used in the multiplex PCR. The CDR3 region of rearranged TCR beta genes was amplified from genomic DNA with a multiplex PCR assay. The amplified TCR beta libraries were sequenced on the Illumina HiSeq System as 87-base-pair reads. As for how the authors treated the data: Across the 700 or so repertoires, a later analysis counted tens of millions of unique TCR beta chains, roughly 11 million of which were shared by at least two donors. A nearest-neighbor algorithm error-corrected the raw reads and collapsed the reads into unique sequences, merging closely related sequences to remove PCR and sequencing errors. To assign V, D and J gene segments, CDR3 sequences were aligned to IMGT reference sequences. For a sequence to be retained, a match of at least six nucleotides to both a V gene segment and a J gene segment was required. Rearrangements were called productive when the CDR3 lacked stop codons and stayed in frame with V and J; all others were non-productive. Following IMGT convention, CDR3 was defined as the stretch from the second conserved V-encoded cysteine to the conserved J-encoded phenylalanine. In an earlier analysis of more than 550 of the donors, sequences lacking an unambiguous match to a single V gene segment were excluded. An earlier analysis of roughly 590 of the donors called V segments functional above 56.7% productive rearrangements and segregating when the between-donor standard deviation exceeded 5%. A statistical classification framework was built for diagnosing cytomegalovirus status from the catalog of TCR beta chain sequences. V and J gene assignment, in a later analysis, came from comparing TCR nucleotide sequences with IMGT/GENE-DB human TR gene sequences. The TCRdist pipeline was used in a later analysis to assign CDR3 sequences and most-parsimonious VDJ recombination scenarios. In a later analysis, each TCR beta chain was defined by its CDR3 amino acid sequence together with its V-gene family, and reads lacking a unique V-gene family were excluded. In a later analysis, a few hundred highly shared, low-generation-probability nucleotide sequences were removed to address suspected cross-contamination and a sequencing artifact. For each public chain, a later analysis derived a clonal expansion index from normalized ranks of inferred template counts within each repertoire. Generation probabilities in a later analysis came from a VDJ recombination model fitted to out-of-frame rearrangements, and those results were checked against IGoR. In a later analysis, hypergeometric tests were used to score TCR-TCR, TCR-HLA and TCR-CMV co-occurrence, with a repertoire-size bias correction applied to TCR pairs. False discovery rates were estimated in a later analysis by permuting HLA or CMV assignments 20 times. In a later analysis, co-occurring TCRs were grouped with DBSCAN, and TCRdist sequence similarity was added when clustering was performed within HLA-allele-positive subsets. Repertoires with fewer than 30,000 or more than 120,000 public chains, plus five repertoires with anomalous nucleotide sharing, were excluded from co-occurrence clustering. The source is immuneACCESS, and TCRdb retained only in-frame sequences with V and J called. Part of the clones is not carried over; for the studies checked, unresolved V genes explain less than half of this, and the remainder is unexplained. That table is the source of V, J and clone size, and D and trimming were worked out from the DNA. Within this sample are around 180,000 clones, with less than 80% of them counted one time only. Jointly, the top ten make up 0.69% of the sample.

V is cut by 6 bases and J by 7 bases, and the space between the germline ends is 12 bases. The CDR3 sequence holds 12 residues, the cysteine and phenylalanine included. Only the CDR3 DNA stays, 36 bases, in frame from base 1. Sequences MNHNS (CDR1) and SASEGT (CDR2) are obtained from the germline V gene. Material for sequencing was PBMCs. The sequence was obtained from a woman between 40 and 55 years old in good health and CMV-seronegative. The chain is made from TRBV6-1 and TRBJ1-2, with the D gene not clear enough to name. The DNA sequence is TGTGCCAGCAGCTCCGGCGGGATTGGCTACACCTTC. It translates to CASSSGGIGYTF.